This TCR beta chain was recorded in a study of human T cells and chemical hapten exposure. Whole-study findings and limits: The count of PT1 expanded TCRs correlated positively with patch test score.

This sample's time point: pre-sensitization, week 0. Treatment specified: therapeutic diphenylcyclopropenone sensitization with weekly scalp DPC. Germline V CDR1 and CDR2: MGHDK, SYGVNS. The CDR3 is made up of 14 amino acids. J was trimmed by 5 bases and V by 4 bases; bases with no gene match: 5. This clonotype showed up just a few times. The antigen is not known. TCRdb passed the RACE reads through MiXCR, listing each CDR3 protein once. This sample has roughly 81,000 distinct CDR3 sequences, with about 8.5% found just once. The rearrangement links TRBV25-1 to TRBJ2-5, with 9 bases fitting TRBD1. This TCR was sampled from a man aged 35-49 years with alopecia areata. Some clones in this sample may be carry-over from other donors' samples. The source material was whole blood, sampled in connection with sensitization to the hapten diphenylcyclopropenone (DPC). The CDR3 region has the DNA TGTGCCAGCAGTGCACAGGGGGCGGGGGAGACCCAGTACTTC. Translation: CASSAQGAGETQYF.